This entry concerns a single T cell receptor (beta chain). The antigen remains unidentified. TCRdb's copy holds only in-frame clones and misses some; the assay was immunoSEQ multiplex PCR. The data show 200,000 to 250,000 clones, about nine tenths seen once. The entry originates in a study of cytomegalovirus exposure and HLA in healthy donors. Study details: The roughly 110 validation repertoires were reported in a later analysis to have been generated on the same platform as the 500 to 700 first-cohort repertoires.

General observations from the study: The classifier reportedly diagnosed cytomegalovirus status with high sensitivity and specificity. A few CMV-associated chains were confirmed in vitro to be specific for CMV antigens. Cytomegalovirus association was listed for 164 TCR beta chains.

This clonotype originated in a woman under 30 in good health and CMV-seropositive. Sequenced sample: PBMCs.

In DNA form, the CDR3 reads TGTGCCAGCAGCCAATCGGGACTCAACTACGAGCAGTACTTC. It translates to CASSQSGLNYEQYF. The chain is built from TRBV16 and TRBJ2-7; possible D gene TRBD2, 6 bases. V dropped 0 bases and J dropped 3 bases, with 9 bases sitting between them. Germline V gene lookup returns CDR1 KGHSY and CDR2 FQNENV. The CDR3 loop spans 14 amino acids.